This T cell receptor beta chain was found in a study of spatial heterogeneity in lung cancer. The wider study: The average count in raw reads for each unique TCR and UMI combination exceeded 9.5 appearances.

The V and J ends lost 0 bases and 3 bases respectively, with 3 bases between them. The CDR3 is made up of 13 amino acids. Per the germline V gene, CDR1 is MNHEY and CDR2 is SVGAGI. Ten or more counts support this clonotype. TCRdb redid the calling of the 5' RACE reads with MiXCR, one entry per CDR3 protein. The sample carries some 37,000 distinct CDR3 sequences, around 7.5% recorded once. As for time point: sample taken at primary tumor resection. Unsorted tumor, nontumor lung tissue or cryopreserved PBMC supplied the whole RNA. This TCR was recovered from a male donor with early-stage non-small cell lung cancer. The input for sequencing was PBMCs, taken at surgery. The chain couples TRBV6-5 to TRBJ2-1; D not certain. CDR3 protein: CASSYSHYNEQFF. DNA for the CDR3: TGTGCCAGCAGTTACTCGCACTACAATGAGCAGTTCTTC.